This entry lists 26 T cell receptor beta chains sequenced from one sample in a study of blood T cell repertoires in COVID-19. TCRdb keeps only in-frame clones here, not all; method: immunoSEQ multiplex PCR. The table includes roughly 190,000 clones, 75% to 90% detected once. Sequencing input: PBMCs or T cells enriched from blood (not recorded which). Receptor source: a woman aged 25 to 45 who had recovered from COVID-19.

CDR3 coding DNA: TGTGCCAGCAGCGGGTGGACAGTCTCTGGGGCCAACGTCCTGACTTTC. Translation gives CASSGWTVSGANVLTF. This chain uses TRBV5-4 with TRBJ2-6; tentatively, D is TRBD1 (6 bases). V lost 4 bases to trimming and J lost 0 bases, with 11 bases between them. The germline CDR1 and CDR2 sequences are SGHNT and YYREEE (reference sequence). The CDR3 contains 16 residues.

The chain employs TRBV2 and TRBJ1-2, with 10 bases aligning to TRBD1. Germline V gene data show CDR1 as SNHLY and CDR2 as FYNNEI. The junction had 8 bases not matched to a gene; V was cut back by 6 bases and J by 4 bases. CDR3 size: 15 residues. This chain's CDR3 is CASRPGQGFFYGYTF. The CDR3 coding sequence is TGTGCCAGCAGACCGGGACAGGGGTTCTTCTATGGCTACACCTTC.

The chain combines TRBV14 with TRBJ1-3; TRBD1 aligns across 11 bases. The junction had 11 bases not matched to a gene; V was cut back by 4 bases and J by 0 bases. Looked up from germline, CDR1 is SGHDN and CDR2 is FVKESK. This CDR3 has 19 amino acids. CDR3 in DNA: TGTGCCAGCAGCCGCCGGGACAGGGGGGTGAAGGACTCTGGAAACACCATATATTTT. Translation: CASSRRDRGVKDSGNTIYF.

V gene TRBV5-1 combines with J gene TRBJ1-3; D is ambiguous. Germline V lookup: CDR1 SGHRS, CDR2 YFSETQ. This CDR3 comprises 15 residues. V was pared by 4 bases and J by 2 bases, with 13 bases between. CDR3 protein: CASSPEVGPGNTIYF. The CDR3 nucleotides read TGCGCCAGCAGCCCGGAGGTGGGTCCTGGAAACACCATATATTTT.

The rearrangement uses TRBV5-5 and TRBJ2-2; D is unclear. The CDR3 loop spans 16 amino acids. Looked up from germline, CDR1 is SGHKS and CDR2 is YYEKEE (reference sequence). Trimming left V 0 bases short and J 0 bases short, with 9 bases between. CDR3 region: CASSLAESPNTGELFF. The CDR3 DNA follows: TGTGCCAGCAGCTTGGCGGAGAGCCCGAACACCGGGGAGCTGTTTTTT.

The genes are TRBV18 and TRBJ1-6, with 7 nucleotides matching TRBD1. From germline, CDR1 is KGHSH and CDR2 LQKENI. The CDR3 consists of 15 residues. Unmatched junction bases numbered 8, after V lost 5 bases and J lost 7 bases. The CDR3 sequence is CASSGDRGKNSPLHF. Written as DNA, the CDR3 is TGTGCCAGCTCAGGGGACAGAGGGAAGAATTCACCCCTCCACTTT.

The chain links TRBV21-1 to TRBJ2-1; TRBD2, as called in the table, went unchecked against the DNA. TRBV21-1 constitutes a pseudogene. The CDR3 contains 16 residues. This CDR3 is CASSIIEGRIVNEQFF. The CDR3 region has the DNA TGTGCCAGCAGCATAATAGAGGGCCGAATTGTAAATGAGCAGTTCTTC.

The CDR3 here is CASSLAVGGKEAFF. The CDR3 nucleotides are TGCGCCAGCAGCTTGGCGGTAGGAGGGAAGGAAGCTTTCTTT. V and J are TRBV5-1 and TRBJ1-1, with D unclear. CDR1 is SGHRS, CDR2 YFSETQ, per germline. Deletions cut 0 bases from V and 8 bases from J, with 14 bases between. CDR3 length: 14 residues.

The chain employs TRBV5-4 and TRBJ1-6; D may be TRBD1 (5 bases). The germline CDR1 and CDR2 sequences are SGHNT and YYREEE (reference sequence). V was clipped by 0 bases and J by 9 bases, with 19 bases between them. The CDR3 has 17 amino acids. CDR3 sequence: CASSLAFTAGGGSPLHF. In DNA form, the CDR3 reads TGTGCCAGCAGCTTGGCCTTTACTGCAGGCGGGGGTTCACCCCTCCACTTT.

This rearrangement joins TRBV4-3 to TRBJ1-2; possible D gene TRBD1, 6 bases. The length of the CDR3 is 16 residues. Deletions cut 0 bases from V and 0 bases from J, with 11 bases between. CDR1 and CDR2 (germline): LGHNA, YSLEER. CDR3 region: CASSQDQTGTNYGYTF. In nucleotides, the CDR3 is TGCGCCAGCAGCCAAGACCAGACAGGAACTAACTATGGCTACACCTTC.

The V gene is TRBV12-3 or TRBV12-4, the J gene TRBJ2-1; possible D gene TRBD2, 5 bases. This CDR3 contains 13 residues. The V gene lost 2 bases and the J gene lost 6 bases, with 8 bases spanning the gap. CDR3 bases: TGTGCCAGCAGTTTAACCCGGGGCAATGAGCAGTTCTTC. Translated: CASSLTRGNEQFF.

V is TRBV6-1 and J is TRBJ2-7; TRBD2 might be the D (5 bases). V was clipped by 2 bases and J by 5 bases, with 10 bases between them. Per germline, CDR1 MNHNS and CDR2 SASEGT. The CDR3 runs to 13 residues. The CDR3 DNA reads as TGTGCCAGCAGTGAATATCGGGGAAACGAGCAGTACTTC. This sequence encodes CASSEYRGNEQYF.

The V gene is TRBV5-1, the J gene TRBJ1-5, with 10 bases that match TRBD1. Per the germline V gene, CDR1 is SGHRS and CDR2 is YFSETQ. The CDR3 is 14 residues long. The J segment lost 7 bases and the V segment lost 4 bases, leaving 5 bases of the junction unmatched. The CDR3 region is CASSPGTGEQPQHF. DNA for the CDR3: TGCGCCAGCAGCCCTGGGACAGGGGAGCAGCCCCAGCATTTT.

This clone is judged medium-sized. The chain combines TRBV7-2 with TRBJ2-7; D unclear. CDR1 SGHTA and CDR2 FQGNSA come from the germline V gene. Trimming shortened V by 1 base and J by 9 bases, and 10 bases separated the two germline ends. The CDR3 is 12 residues long. Here the CDR3 DNA reads TGTGCCAGCAGCTTAGATCTAGGCGTGCAGTACTTC. Residues: CASSLDLGVQYF.

The chain couples TRBV9 to TRBJ2-2; 9 bases agree with TRBD1. The germline V gene has CDR1 SGDLS and CDR2 YYNGEE. J lost 7 bases, V lost 3 bases, and 10 bases had no gene match. This CDR3 has 16 residues. Here the CDR3 reads CASSARDRARIGELFF. CDR3 DNA sequence: TGTGCCAGCAGCGCTCGGGACAGGGCTCGCATCGGGGAGCTGTTTTTT.

The V call is TRBV11-2, the J call TRBJ1-4; D uncertain. CDR1 and CDR2 from the germline V gene are SGHAT and FQNNGV. CDR3 length: 13 residues. The V end was cut by 1 base, the J end by 5 bases, with 5 bases between. CDR3: CASSLVENEKLFF. The CDR3 DNA follows: TGTGCCAGCAGCTTAGTAGAAAATGAAAAACTGTTTTTT.

This clone was detected a few times. This rearrangement joins TRBV4-3 to TRBJ1-1, with no clear D. Between the trimmed V and J ends, which lost 4 bases and 0 bases, there was a span of 15 bases. The CDR3 contains 16 residues. Per the germline V gene, CDR1 is LGHNA and CDR2 is YSLEER. The CDR3 is CASSPNLGSLNTEAFF. CDR3 DNA: TGCGCCAGCAGCCCCAACCTGGGCAGTCTGAACACTGAAGCTTTCTTT.

In DNA form, the CDR3 reads TGTGCCAGCAGCGTAGCCCCTCGAGGCGAAGCGGGAAACACCATATATTTT. Translating gives CASSVAPRGEAGNTIYF. V and J are TRBV9 and TRBJ1-3, with D uncertain. V dropped 0 bases and J dropped 4 bases, with 17 bases sitting between them. Germline assignment: CDR1 SGDLS and CDR2 YYNGEE. This CDR3 is built from 17 residues.

This chain joins TRBV7-9 and TRBJ1-2; D unresolved. With 5 bases removed from V and 0 bases from J, the gap between germline ends came to 10 bases. Germline lookup yields CDR1 SEHNR and CDR2 FQNEAQ (reference sequence). The CDR3 length is 14 residues. This chain's CDR3 is CASSRDAANYGYTF. The CDR3 nucleotides are TGTGCCAGCAGCAGGGATGCGGCTAACTATGGCTACACCTTC.

V gene TRBV5-5 combines with J gene TRBJ1-2; D is unclear. Trimming shortened V by 0 bases and J by 2 bases, and 5 bases separated the two germline ends. The CDR3 has 13 amino acids. Germline CDR1 SGHKS, CDR2 YYEKEE (reference sequence). The CDR3 loop is CASSLGANYGYTF. In DNA form, the CDR3 reads TGTGCCAGCAGCTTGGGGGCCAACTATGGCTACACCTTC.

The V gene is TRBV6-5, the J gene TRBJ1-1; TRBD1 aligns across 7 bases. CDR1 MNHEY and CDR2 SVGAGI come from the germline V gene. The V segment lost 6 bases and the J segment 6 bases; nucleotides outside the gene matches: 4. The CDR3 runs 12 residues. The CDR3 sequence: CASSNRGPEAFF. The DNA for the CDR3 is TGTGCCAGCAGCAACAGGGGCCCTGAAGCTTTCTTT.

V usage is TRBV5-8 and J usage is TRBJ1-4; D ambiguous. Trimming stripped 2 bases from V and 7 bases from J, with 15 bases between. Germline lookup yields CDR1 SGHTS and CDR2 YDEGEE. The CDR3 is made up of 15 amino acids. The CDR3 DNA sequence: TGTGCCAGCAGCTTTCTTCCGGGGTCGGGTGAAAAACTGTTTTTT. Its translation: CASSFLPGSGEKLFF.

V gene TRBV20-1 combines with J gene TRBJ1-2; tentative D call: TRBD1 (5 bases). The CDR3 has 11 amino acids. In germline, CDR1 is DFQATT, CDR2 SNEGSKA (reference sequence). Trimming removed 7 bases at V and 4 bases at J, with 10 bases between. CDR3 sequence: CSVRQTYGYTF. DNA for the CDR3: TGCAGTGTCAGACAGACCTATGGCTACACCTTC.

This chain uses TRBV6-5 with TRBJ1-6; 7 nucleotides agree with TRBD1. The ends lost 9 bases at V and 5 bases at J; junction bases unmatched: 7. The germline V gene has CDR1 MNHEY and CDR2 SVGAGI. The CDR3 is made up of 14 amino acids. The CDR3 is CASTRGQNNSPLHF. The CDR3 nucleotides are TGTGCCAGTACTAGGGGGCAGAATAATTCACCCCTCCACTTT.

This chain connects TRBV29-1 to TRBJ1-4, with a possible D match to TRBD1 (5 bases). CDR1 and CDR2 from the germline V gene are SQVTM and ANQGSEA. This CDR3 spans 16 amino acids. Trimming shortened V by 5 bases and J by 7 bases, and 23 bases separated the two germline ends. The CDR3 protein is CSVLRGNRGLSEKLFF. The CDR3 bases are TGCAGCGTTTTAAGGGGAAATAGGGGATTGAGTGAAAAACTGTTTTTT.

The J gene is TRBJ2-1, the V gene TRBV11-2; TRBD2 matches at 11 bases. The V gene's germline CDR1 is SGHAT and CDR2 FQNNGV. The CDR3 covers 19 residues. Trimming at V came to 1 base and at J to 5 bases, leaving 13 bases not matched to a gene. This CDR3 reads CASSLGSLGGTSGHNEQFF. CDR3 bases: TGTGCCAGCAGCTTAGGGTCCCTGGGGGGGACTAGCGGACACAATGAGCAGTTCTTC. The full variable domain, rest sourced from reference TRBV11-2 and TRBJ2-1, is EAGVAQSPRYKIIEKRQSVAFWCNPISGHATLYWYQQILGQGPKLLIQFQNNGVVDDSQLPKDRFSAERLKGVDSTLKIQPAKLEDSAVYLCASSLGSLGGTSGHNEQFFGPGTRLTVL.